These 21 T cell receptor beta chains share one sample of origin, sequenced in a study of post-analysis software for immune sequencing data (dated by TCRdb to about 2015). The library was generated by PCR. Sequencing instrument: Illumina HiSeq 2500. To reduce PCR and sequencing biases, unique molecular identifiers were incorporated into the TCR beta cDNA libraries. TCRdb redid the processing of the public reads, applying fastp at Q25 and MiXCR, and retained in-frame beta chains. Records with the same CDR3 protein are collapsed into one entry carrying the most frequent genes and DNA. A total of about 160,000 distinct CDR3 sequences appear in this sample, around 36% of them only once. 25% to 35% of the sample belongs to the ten largest clones. What the time point label conveys for this sample: second blood draw from one MS patient after hematopoietic stem cell transplantation. The material was blood, obtained after autologous hematopoietic stem cell transplantation. These receptors came from a girl under 18 with multiple sclerosis. Donor details come from another sample of the same person, matched by shared clones.

This clonotype has just a few counts. The chain couples TRBV6-5 to TRBJ2-6; possibly TRBD1 or TRBD2 for D (5 bases each). CDR3 length equals 17 residues. Per the germline V gene, CDR1 is MNHEY and CDR2 is SVGAGI. Trimming took 2 bases from V and 2 from J, leaving 13 bases between them. CDR3 loop: CASSYRSRGTGANVLTF. For the CDR3, the DNA is TGTGCCAGCAGTTACCGGAGCCGGGGCACTGGGGCCAACGTCCTGACTTTC.

The V gene is TRBV28, the J gene TRBJ1-2; D not certain. CDR1 and CDR2 (germline): MDHEN, SYDVKM. This CDR3 comprises 13 residues. The V and J ends lost 3 bases and 8 bases respectively, with 13 bases between them. Here the CDR3 DNA reads TGTGCCAGCAGTTTTGGTACAGCTCGGGGCTACACCTTC. It encodes CASSFGTARGYTF.

This clonotype was seen a handful of times. V gene TRBV5-1 combines with J gene TRBJ2-6, with 14 bases matching TRBD2. The CDR3 is made up of 18 amino acids. V was pared by 4 bases and J by 0 bases, with 3 bases of the junction left unmatched. The germline V gene has CDR1 SGHRS and CDR2 YFSETQ. The CDR3 reads CASSLGTSGSSGANVLTF. The CDR3 DNA follows: TGCGCCAGCAGCCTCGGGACTAGCGGGAGCTCTGGGGCCAACGTCCTGACTTTC. Using reference TRBV5-1 and TRBJ2-6 for the parts outside the CDR3, the full variable domain is KAGVTQTPRYLIKTRGQQVTLSCSPISGHRSVSWYQQTPGQGLQFLFEYFSETQRNKGNFPGRFSGRQFSNSRSEMNVSTLELGDSALYLCASSLGTSGSSGANVLTFGAGSRLTVL.

J is TRBJ1-1 and V is TRBV13; D is ambiguous. V was cut by 7 bases and J by 1 base, with 10 bases left in between. This CDR3 region has 13 residues. In germline, CDR1 is PRHDT, CDR2 FYEKMQ (reference sequence). This chain's CDR3 is CASTTISNTEAFF. CDR3 in DNA: TGTGCCAGCACCACAATTTCGAACACTGAAGCTTTCTTT.

This chain joins TRBV20-1 and TRBJ1-4; 7 positions agree with TRBD1. Looked up from germline, CDR1 is DFQATT and CDR2 is SNEGSKA (reference sequence). The V and J ends lost 0 bases and 8 bases, in that order; junction bases with no gene match: 6. The CDR3 spans 14 residues. The CDR3 nucleotides read TGCAGTGCTAGAGACGCTTCCAGGGGGGAAAAACTGTTTTTT. As protein: CSARDASRGEKLFF.

This chain links TRBV27 with TRBJ1-2; perhaps TRBD1 as D (5 bases). Between the trimmed V and J ends, which lost 0 bases and 4 bases, there was a span of 15 bases. Germline values: CDR1 MNHEY, CDR2 SMNVEV (reference sequence). This CDR3 has 16 amino acids. This CDR3 reads CASSLSPAGGSYGYTF. In nucleotides, the CDR3 is TGTGCCAGCAGTTTATCCCCGGCTGGGGGTTCCTATGGCTACACCTTC.

The chain has TRBV7-9 and TRBJ2-1; D may match TRBD1 or TRBD2 (5 bases each). This CDR3 has 14 amino acids. Germline-derived CDR1 and CDR2 are SEHNR and FQNEAQ (reference sequence). Trimming took 0 bases from V and 5 from J, leaving 8 bases between them. The CDR3, as DNA: TGTGCCAGCAGCTTAGCATTGGGGGACAATGAGCAGTTCTTC. This gives the protein CASSLALGDNEQFF.

V usage is TRBV6-5 and J usage is TRBJ2-3; possibly TRBD1 for D (5 bases). Trimming took off 7 bases at V and 3 bases at J, with 17 bases between the two ends. Looked up from germline, CDR1 is MNHEY and CDR2 is SVGAGI. This CDR3 contains 15 residues. For the CDR3, the DNA is TGTGCCAGCAAGGGGCAGGGTATTTCGACAGATACGCAGTATTTT. Translated, it gives CASKGQGISTDTQYF.

In its sample, this clonotype was seen many times. The rearrangement uses TRBV6-5 and TRBJ2-7; weak D call: TRBD2 (5 bases). The CDR3 is 12 amino acids. Trimming left V 5 bases short and J 6 bases short, with 11 bases between. Germline CDR1 MNHEY, CDR2 SVGAGI. The CDR3 loop is CASSLVGGEQYF. The CDR3, as DNA: TGTGCCAGCAGTCTGGTTGGAGGCGAGCAGTACTTC.

V gene TRBV24-1 combines with J gene TRBJ2-7; D call uncertain. Germline CDR1 is KGHDR and CDR2 is SFDVKD. V dropped 2 bases and J dropped 7 bases, with 5 bases sitting between them. This CDR3 spans 11 amino acids. The CDR3 loop reads CATSDSNEQYF. CDR3 nucleotide sequence: TGTGCCACCAGTGATTCCAATGAGCAGTACTTC.

In this sample, this clonotype turned up many times. V gene TRBV29-1 combines with J gene TRBJ1-2; 8 positions match TRBD1. Trimming at V came to 0 bases and at J to 4 bases, leaving 7 bases not matched to a gene. CDR1 is SQVTM, CDR2 ANQGSEA, per germline. The CDR3 is 15 residues long. The CDR3 loop is CSVEEFGQGAYGYTF. CDR3 nucleotide sequence: TGCAGCGTTGAAGAGTTCGGGCAGGGGGCCTATGGCTACACCTTC.

This clonotype showed up just a few times. The chain recombines TRBV29-1 with TRBJ2-2; 8 nucleotides align to TRBD1. Germline trimming cut 1 base from V and 5 bases from J; bases unmatched to any gene: 6. Germline V gives CDR1 SQVTM, CDR2 ANQGSEA. The CDR3 length is 15 residues. The CDR3 spells CSVEGPGQATGELFF. CDR3 DNA: TGCAGCGTTGAAGGGCCGGGACAGGCGACCGGGGAGCTGTTTTTT.

This clonotype was detected only a few times. The chain has TRBV7-9 and TRBJ2-7; 9 nucleotides align to TRBD1. Germline V lookup: CDR1 SEHNR, CDR2 FQNEAQ (reference sequence). J gave up 5 bases and V 3 bases, and 8 bases lay outside the gene matches. The CDR3 length is 15 residues. DNA of the CDR3: TGTGCCAGCAGCTTGGTGACAGGGGGTGGCGACGAGCAGTACTTC. It specifies CASSLVTGGGDEQYF.

The rearrangement links TRBV5-4 to TRBJ2-5, with 8 bases identical to TRBD2. The V gene end was trimmed by 9 bases and the J gene end by 5 bases; junction bases not matched to a gene: 18. There are 16 residues in the CDR3. Germline CDR1 is SGHNT and CDR2 is YYREEE (reference sequence). The CDR3 protein is CATRPGLVSQTETQYF. The CDR3 region has the DNA TGTGCCACTAGGCCGGGACTAGTGTCACAAACGGAGACCCAGTACTTC. The entire variable domain, with the rest obtained from reference TRBV5-4 and TRBJ2-5, is as follows: ETGVTQSPTHLIKTRGQQVTLRCSSQSGHNTVSWYQQALGQGPQFIFQYYREEENGRGNFPPRFSGLQFPNYSSELNVNALELDDSALYLCATRPGLVSQTETQYFGPGTRLLVL.

In its sample, this clonotype was seen a few times. V usage is TRBV6-5 and J usage is TRBJ2-2; 8 bases match TRBD2. With 6 bases clipped from V and 0 bases from J, the junction kept 3 bases outside the gene matches. Germline CDR1 is MNHEY and CDR2 is SVGAGI. There are 15 residues in the CDR3. The CDR3 is CASRRLASNTGELFF. The CDR3 DNA sequence: TGTGCCAGCAGGCGACTAGCGTCGAACACCGGGGAGCTGTTTTTT.

The chain employs TRBV19 and TRBJ2-2; D possibly corresponds to TRBD2 (6 bases). V was pared by 1 base and J by 0 bases, with 18 bases between. The CDR3 extends over 19 amino acids. Germline assignment: CDR1 LNHDA and CDR2 SQIVND (reference sequence). CDR3 residues: CASSIAGLPLLANTGELFF. The DNA of the CDR3 is TGTGCCAGTAGTATAGCCGGACTACCCCTCCTGGCGAACACCGGGGAGCTGTTTTTT.

The rearrangement joins TRBV10-3 to TRBJ2-1; either TRBD1 or TRBD2 may fit D (6 bases each). Germline V gene lookup returns CDR1 ENHRY and CDR2 SYGVKD. The V end was cut by 5 bases, the J end by 3 bases, with 20 bases between. The CDR3 totals 17 residues. CDR3 bases: TGTGCCATCAGTCGGGGGCGAGCGCGGGCGAACTACAATGAGCAGTTCTTC. The encoded protein is CAISRGRARANYNEQFF.

This clonotype appeared many times. The rearrangement links TRBV20-1 to TRBJ2-4; maybe TRBD1 (5 bases). V lost 1 base and J lost 7, with 17 bases in between. CDR1 and CDR2 from the germline V gene are DFQATT and SNEGSKA (reference sequence). The CDR3 covers 15 residues. CDR3 nucleotides: TGCAGTGCTAGAGGCAGGGCTCCAGACCCGAACATTCAGTACTTC. It translates to CSARGRAPDPNIQYF.

The chain uses TRBV7-9 and TRBJ2-1; tentative D call: TRBD2 (5 bases). Germline loops: CDR1 SEHNR, CDR2 FQNEAQ (reference sequence). V gave up 0 bases and J gave up 10 bases, with 13 bases separating them. The CDR3 has 14 amino acids. The chain's CDR3 is CASSLASGFWEQFF. The CDR3 nucleotides read TGTGCCAGCAGCTTAGCGAGCGGTTTTTGGGAGCAGTTCTTC.

V gene TRBV5-1 combines with J gene TRBJ2-3, with 8 bases fitting TRBD2. CDR1 and CDR2 from the germline V gene are SGHRS and YFSETQ. The V gene end was trimmed by 4 bases and the J gene end by 5 bases; junction bases not matched to a gene: 9. The CDR3 totals 15 residues. Here the CDR3 reads CASSGAGTRQDTQYF. The CDR3, as DNA: TGCGCCAGCAGCGGAGCCGGGACTAGACAAGATACGCAGTATTTT. Full variable domain (rest looked up from reference TRBV5-1 and TRBJ2-3): KAGVTQTPRYLIKTRGQQVTLSCSPISGHRSVSWYQQTPGQGLQFLFEYFSETQRNKGNFPGRFSGRQFSNSRSEMNVSTLELGDSALYLCASSGAGTRQDTQYFGPGTRLTVL.

The chain carries TRBV12-3 or TRBV12-4 and TRBJ2-7; no clear D gene. The CDR3 has 16 residues. Trimming stripped 1 base from V and 3 bases from J, with 16 bases between. The CDR3 region is CASSLGPGSRYYEQYF. The CDR3 DNA sequence: TGTGCCAGCAGTTTAGGACCAGGCAGCCGATACTACGAGCAGTACTTC.